This entry lists 25 T cell receptor beta chains sequenced from one sample in a study of cytomegalovirus exposure and HLA in healthy donors. 13 Jbeta primers and 60 Vbeta primers were used for the PCR. Only in-frame clones appear in the TCRdb table, and some are missing; sequencing was by immunoSEQ multiplex PCR. Its listing shows roughly 120,000 clones. Material for sequencing was PBMCs. The receptors derive from a man in his late teens or twenties in good health and CMV-seronegative.

V and J are TRBV2 and TRBJ1-5; 9 bases map to TRBD1. From germline, CDR1 is SNHLY and CDR2 FYNNEI. V gave up 5 bases and J gave up 7 bases; unmatched junction bases: 6. CDR3 size: 14 residues. CDR3 sequence reads: CASSLDRGRQPQHF. CDR3 DNA sequence: TGTGCCAGCAGTTTGGACAGGGGCAGACAGCCCCAGCATTTT.

This chain links TRBV5-6 with TRBJ1-2, with D perhaps TRBD1 (6 bases). Germline V CDR1 and CDR2: SGHDT, YYEEEE. V lost 0 bases and J 6 bases, leaving 12 bases between the germline ends. The CDR3 length is 14 residues. This CDR3 is CASSLGRGYDGYTF. The CDR3 coding sequence is TGTGCCAGCAGCTTGGGCAGGGGATACGATGGCTACACCTTC.

J is TRBJ2-7 and V is TRBV15; 7 nucleotides match TRBD2. Germline lookup yields CDR1 LNHNV and CDR2 YYDKDF (reference sequence). This CDR3 is 16 amino acids long. The trim removed 1 base at V and 7 bases at J, leaving 13 bases unmatched. The CDR3 DNA is TGTGCCACCAGCAGAGCCATGGGAGGGCCGCATGTAGAGCAGTACTTC. This translates into CATSRAMGGPHVEQYF.

The chain is built from TRBV4-1 and TRBJ1-2; 10 bases line up with TRBD1. CDR1 MGHRA and CDR2 YSYEKL come from the germline V gene. The CDR3 is 16 amino acids. The trim removed 0 bases at V and 5 bases at J, leaving 6 bases unmatched. The DNA of the CDR3 is TGCGCCAGCAGCCAAGATCCGGGACAGGGGAGATATGGCTACACCTTC. As protein: CASSQDPGQGRYGYTF.

The genes are TRBV7-8 and TRBJ2-3, with D uncertain. With 1 base removed from V and 0 bases from J, the gap between germline ends came to 5 bases. This CDR3 is 14 amino acids long. Germline V lookup: CDR1 SGHVS, CDR2 FQNEAQ. CDR3 in amino acids: CASSLGASTDTQYF. In DNA, the CDR3 is TGTGCCAGCAGCTTAGGGGCTAGCACAGATACGCAGTATTTT.

The CDR3 DNA sequence: TGTGCCAGCGGGGGACATGGCACAGATACGCAGTATTTT. Residues: CASGGHGTDTQYF. V is TRBV28 and J is TRBJ2-3, with a possible D match to TRBD1 (6 bases). The CDR3 consists of 13 residues. The germline CDR1 and CDR2 sequences are MDHEN and SYDVKM. The ends were cut back, 8 bases at V and 1 base at J, with 10 bases in the middle.

The genes are TRBV19 and TRBJ2-1; 8 bases fit TRBD2. From germline, CDR1 is LNHDA and CDR2 SQIVND (reference sequence). The CDR3 totals 15 residues. With 6 bases clipped from V and 6 bases from J, the junction kept 10 bases outside the gene matches. The CDR3 DNA reads as TGTGCCAGTAGCCCCGGGGGGGTTGGATTCAATGAGCAGTTCTTC. Its protein product is CASSPGGVGFNEQFF.

The chain is built from TRBV9 and TRBJ2-5; possible D gene TRBD2, 7 bases. The CDR3 is 17 residues long. CDR1 and CDR2 from the germline V gene are SGDLS and YYNGEE. Trimming stripped 0 bases from V and 2 bases from J, with 17 bases between. CDR3 sequence: CASSVGVAGAHQETQYF. DNA of the CDR3: TGTGCCAGCAGCGTAGGGGTGGCGGGGGCCCATCAAGAGACCCAGTACTTC.

The chain has TRBV9 and TRBJ1-4; maybe TRBD1 (5 bases). Germline CDR1 reads SGDLS; CDR2 reads YYNGEE. Trimming cost V 4 bases and J 4 bases, with 14 bases left between them. The CDR3 covers 15 residues. The CDR3 sequence: CASSLWGGDNEKLFF. CDR3 DNA: TGTGCCAGCAGCCTCTGGGGGGGGGATAATGAAAAACTGTTTTTT.

The chain combines TRBV11-2 with TRBJ1-6; D is possibly TRBD1 (6 bases). CDR1 and CDR2 (germline): SGHAT, FQNNGV. The CDR3 runs 14 residues. V lost 3 bases and J lost 7, with 10 bases in between. In nucleotides, the CDR3 is TGTGCCAGCAGCTTGGCAGGGGACAATTCACCCCTCCACTTT. Translation gives CASSLAGDNSPLHF. Filled out from reference TRBV11-2 and TRBJ1-6, the complete variable domain reads EAGVAQSPRYKIIEKRQSVAFWCNPISGHATLYWYQQILGQGPKLLIQFQNNGVVDDSQLPKDRFSAERLKGVDSTLKIQPAKLEDSAVYLCASSLAGDNSPLHFGNGTRLTVT.

The chain is built from TRBV10-3 and TRBJ1-3; D might be TRBD1 (6 bases). Looked up from germline, CDR1 is ENHRY and CDR2 is SYGVKD. V lost 4 bases and J lost 4, with 17 bases in between. The length of the CDR3 is 16 residues. CDR3 amino acids: CAISAQGGLGGNTIYF. The CDR3 nucleotides read TGTGCCATCAGTGCCCAAGGGGGATTGGGCGGAAACACCATATATTTT.

This chain uses TRBV5-1 with TRBJ1-2; TRBD1 agrees at 7 bases. The germline gives CDR1 SGHRS, CDR2 YFSETQ. V was pared by 4 bases and J by 4 bases, with 1 base of the junction left unmatched. The CDR3 consists of 12 residues. In DNA, the CDR3 is TGCGCCAGCAGCCGGGACAGCTATGGCTACACCTTC. This sequence encodes CASSRDSYGYTF. Together with reference TRBV5-1 and TRBJ1-2, the CDR3 gives the full variable domain: KAGVTQTPRYLIKTRGQQVTLSCSPISGHRSVSWYQQTPGQGLQFLFEYFSETQRNKGNFPGRFSGRQFSNSRSEMNVSTLELGDSALYLCASSRDSYGYTFGSGTRLTVV.

As for this clone: The identical CDR3 is also encoded by other nucleotide sequences in the sample. This chain links TRBV5-5 with TRBJ1-6; no reliable D call. The V end lost 0 bases, the J end lost 6 bases, and 7 bases lay between the germline ends. CDR1 SGHKS and CDR2 YYEKEE come from the germline V gene (reference sequence). This CDR3 spans 14 amino acids. CDR3 amino acids: CASSLVTGNSPLHF. The CDR3 coding sequence is TGTGCCAGCAGCTTGGTGACGGGTAATTCACCCCTCCACTTT.

This rearrangement joins TRBV4-1 to TRBJ2-1; 12 bases agree with TRBD1. Germline V gene data show CDR1 as MGHRA and CDR2 as YSYEKL. CDR3 length: 16 residues. J was trimmed by 6 bases and V by 3 bases; bases with no gene match: 6. Here the CDR3 reads CASSHRGTGGSNEQFF. CDR3 DNA: TGCGCCAGCAGCCACCGCGGGACAGGGGGCTCCAATGAGCAGTTCTTC.

The chain recombines TRBV30 with TRBJ2-7; 9 nucleotides match TRBD1. V trimming: 1 base; J trimming: 5 bases; junction bases outside the gene matches: 3. Germline lookup yields CDR1 GTSNPN and CDR2 SVGIG (reference sequence). The CDR3 consists of 13 residues. Written as DNA, the CDR3 is TGTGCCTGGAGTGCACAGGGGGCCCACGAGCAGTACTTC. Its protein product is CAWSAQGAHEQYF.

The chain employs TRBV15 and TRBJ1-5; 10 bases align to TRBD1. The germline V gene encodes CDR1 LNHNV and CDR2 YYDKDF (reference sequence). The CDR3 covers 15 residues. J lost 7 bases, V lost 7 bases, and 10 bases had no gene match. The chain's CDR3 is CATTPDRGIGQPQHF. The CDR3 DNA reads TGTGCCACCACCCCGGACAGGGGGATCGGGCAGCCCCAGCATTTT.

The chain carries TRBV14 and TRBJ2-1; TRBD2 aligns across 9 bases. Germline CDR1 reads SGHDN; CDR2 reads FVKESK. V dropped 4 bases and J dropped 9; count of bases not matched to a gene: 10. The CDR3 extends over 15 amino acids. In DNA form, the CDR3 reads TGTGCCAGCAGCCTACTCGCGGGAGGGACGACTGAGCAGTTCTTC. Encoded protein: CASSLLAGGTTEQFF.

The chain combines TRBV6-5 with TRBJ2-5, with D possibly matching TRBD1 (6 bases). Trimming shortened V by 0 bases and J by 7 bases, and 18 bases separated the two germline ends. In germline, CDR1 is MNHEY, CDR2 SVGAGI. The CDR3 covers 16 residues. CDR3 nucleotides: TGTGCCAGCAGTTACTCCGAATTGCAGGGGCTAGTGACCCAGTACTTC. The encoded protein is CASSYSELQGLVTQYF.

The chain employs TRBV5-1 and TRBJ2-7; 12 positions match TRBD2. Germline lookup yields CDR1 SGHRS and CDR2 YFSETQ. CDR3 size: 15 residues. The V segment lost 0 bases and the J segment 5 bases; nucleotides outside the gene matches: 3. CDR3 sequence (DNA): TGCGCCAGCAGCTTGGTACTAGCGGGAGGAAACGAGCAGTACTTC. Encoded protein: CASSLVLAGGNEQYF.

The J gene is TRBJ2-5, the V gene TRBV6-5; D gene unclear. Judging by the DNA end, TRBJ2-7 fits better; the J call may be wrong. Germline CDR1 is MNHEY and CDR2 is SVGAGI. The CDR3 is 13 amino acids. CDR3 in amino acids: CASSYRVTYEQYF. CDR3 coding DNA: TGTGCCAGCAGTTACCGGGTTACCTACGAGCAGTACTTC.

V gene TRBV28 combines with J gene TRBJ2-7, with TRBD2 identical over 10 bases. Unmatched junction bases numbered 11, after V lost 3 bases and J lost 3 bases. Germline values: CDR1 MDHEN, CDR2 SYDVKM. The CDR3 covers 17 residues. CDR3 region: CASSFQSRLAGNYEQYF. In DNA form, the CDR3 reads TGTGCCAGCAGTTTTCAATCCCGACTAGCGGGCAACTACGAGCAGTACTTC.

V usage is TRBV6-6 and J usage is TRBJ1-5; the match to TRBD1 covers 7 bases. The V gene's germline CDR1 is MNHNY and CDR2 SVGAGI (reference sequence). After removal of 6 bases from V and 1 base from J, the junction contained 3 bases not matched to a gene. The CDR3 extends over 14 amino acids. CDR3 residues: CASSRDRSNQPQHF. For the CDR3, the DNA is TGTGCCAGCAGCCGGGACAGAAGCAATCAGCCCCAGCATTTT.

The V gene is TRBV5-6, the J gene TRBJ2-5; 12 nucleotides align to TRBD1. TRBJ2-7 matches the DNA end more closely, so the J call is doubtful. The CDR3 consists of 14 residues. CDR1 SGHDT and CDR2 YYEEEE come from the germline V gene. Written as DNA, the CDR3 is TGTGCCAGCAGCTTAGGGACAGGGGGCAACGAGCAGTACTTC. This sequence encodes CASSLGTGGNEQYF.

This sequence joins TRBV7-9 and TRBJ1-1, with D uncertain. Trimming left V 0 bases short and J 0 bases short, with 5 bases between. The germline V gene has CDR1 SEHNR and CDR2 FQNEAQ (reference sequence). This CDR3 has 14 amino acids. CDR3 residues: CASSLASLNTEAFF. DNA for the CDR3: TGTGCCAGCAGCTTAGCGTCGTTGAACACTGAAGCTTTCTTT.

The chain couples TRBV6-1 to TRBJ2-1, with TRBD1 matching over 9 bases. The trim removed 3 bases at V and 12 bases at J, leaving 6 bases unmatched. The germline V gene has CDR1 MNHNS and CDR2 SASEGT. The CDR3 is made up of 13 amino acids. The CDR3 loop reads CASSEGQGRWQFF. The CDR3 DNA reads TGTGCCAGCAGTGAGGGACAGGGAAGGTGGCAGTTCTTC.